These 29 T cell receptor beta chains share one sample of origin, sequenced in a study of T cells in Graves' hyperthyroidism and ophthalmopathy. The source material, RNA transcripts, was used to amplify TCR beta CDR3 regions. HTBI primers were employed in a first-round RT-PCR of the TCR CDR3. MiXCR was run by TCRdb on the multiplex PCR reads, yielding one entry per CDR3 protein. The sample contains roughly 660,000 distinct CDR3 sequences, roughly 17% of which appear only once. What was sequenced was blood. These receptors came from a man aged 50 to 60 with Graves' hyperthyroidism.

This clonotype was detected ten times or more. The genes are TRBV28 and TRBJ2-5; 9 bases agree with TRBD2. CDR3 length: 16 residues. Germline values: CDR1 MDHEN, CDR2 SYDVKM. V trimming: 6 bases; J trimming: 4 bases; junction bases outside the gene matches: 12. Here the CDR3 reads CASSRLAGEGRETQYF. For the CDR3, the DNA is TGTGCCAGCAGCCGATTAGCGGGAGAGGGGCGAGAGACCCAGTACTTC.

As to this clonotype: A single base separates this from a much larger clone, so it may be a read error. The chain couples TRBV12-3 or TRBV12-4 to TRBJ2-2; either TRBD1 or TRBD2 may fit D (10 bases each). CDR3 length: 16 amino acids. The CDR3 DNA follows: TGTGCCGGCAGGACAGGGGGGCTAGCGGGAGCCGGGGAGCTGTTTTTT. Encoded protein: CAGRTGGLAGAGELFF.

Points on this clonotype: This could be a read error, since a much larger clone is one nucleotide away. The rearrangement uses TRBV28 and TRBJ1-5; D gene ambiguous. The CDR3 runs to 17 residues. CDR1 and CDR2 (germline): MDHEN, SYDVKM. CDR3 sequence reads: CASGLEKGHRYNQPQHF. In DNA, the CDR3 is TGTGCCAGCGGTTTAGAAAAGGGCCACCGCTACAATCAGCCCCAGCATTTT. Full variable domain (rest looked up from reference TRBV28 and TRBJ1-5): DVKVTQSSRYLVKRTGEKVFLECVQDMDHENMFWYRQDPGLGLRLIYFSYDVKMKEKGDIPEGYSVSREKKERFSLILESASTNQTSMYLCASGLEKGHRYNQPQHFGDGTRLSIL.

This clonotype was picked up many times. The chain links TRBV6-2 or TRBV6-3 to TRBJ2-5; 10 bases fit TRBD2. This CDR3 has 16 residues. From germline, CDR1 is MNHEY and CDR2 SVGEGT. The trim removed 6 bases at V and 1 base at J, leaving 8 bases unmatched. The CDR3 region has the DNA TGTGCCAGCAGGAGACTAGCGGGTGGTCCCCAAGAGACCCAGTACTTC. Protein product: CASRRLAGGPQETQYF.

The gene calls are TRBV11-2 and TRBJ1-6; D not certain. The CDR3 contains 13 residues. V was trimmed by 9 bases and J by 9 bases, leaving 15 bases between them. Germline CDR1 is SGHAT and CDR2 is FQNNGV. This CDR3 is CASRADYGSPLHF. The CDR3 region has the DNA TGTGCCAGTAGGGCCGATTATGGTTCACCCCTCCACTTT.

This chain connects TRBV2 to TRBJ1-1, with D perhaps TRBD1 (5 bases). With 11 bases removed from V and 3 bases from J, the gap between germline ends came to 16 bases. Germline CDR1 is SNHLY and CDR2 is FYNNEI. The CDR3 covers 13 residues. DNA for the CDR3: TGTGCCGGCCAAGGGGTTGGGGACACTGAAGCTTTCTTT. Protein: CAGQGVGDTEAFF. Full variable domain (outside the CDR3, taken from reference TRBV2 and TRBJ1-1): EPEVTQTPSHQVTQMGQEVILRCVPISNHLYFYWYRQILGQKVEFLVSFYNNEISEKSEIFDDQFSVERPDGSNFTLKIRSTKLEDSAMYFCAGQGVGDTEAFFGQGTRLTVV.

The sample holds many counts of this clonotype. This sequence joins TRBV10-2 and TRBJ2-3; D remains unclear. The CDR3 consists of 17 residues. The germline V gene has CDR1 WSHSY and CDR2 SAAADI. The V end was cut by 1 base, the J end by 0 bases, with 14 bases between. The CDR3 sequence is CASSELTGTVSTDTQYF. CDR3 in DNA: TGCGCCAGCAGTGAGTTGACTGGTACCGTGAGCACAGATACGCAGTATTTT.

There are many counts of this clonotype. The chain carries TRBV10-3 and TRBJ2-3; D gene unclear. The ends were cut back, 3 bases at V and 6 bases at J, with 16 bases in the middle. This CDR3 is built from 15 residues. Germline lookup yields CDR1 ENHRY and CDR2 SYGVKD. The CDR3 DNA is TGTGCCATCAGTGATAAGGCAGCCCGTGGGGATACGCAGTATTTT. Translated, it gives CAISDKAARGDTQYF.

With regard to this clonotype: A much larger clone sits a single nucleotide away, making a read error possible. The chain joins TRBV6-2 or TRBV6-3 to TRBJ1-1; no definite D call. Germline CDR1 reads MNHEY; CDR2 reads SVGEGT. The CDR3 runs 14 residues. The CDR3 loop is CTSSYKGEDTEAFF. CDR3 DNA: TGTACCAGCAGTTACAAGGGAGAGGACACTGAAGCTTTCTTT.

The chain links TRBV19 to TRBJ1-5; TRBD1 is a possible D gene (6 bases). Germline CDR1 and CDR2: LNHDA and SQIVND (reference sequence). This CDR3 is 14 amino acids long. Trimming shortened V by 4 bases and J by 6 bases, and 13 bases separated the two germline ends. The CDR3 DNA sequence: TGTGCCAGTAGTACCCAACAGGGAAGTCAGCCCCAGCATTTT. It translates to CASSTQQGSQPQHF.

J is TRBJ1-5 and V is TRBV15, with D uncertain. The germline V and J ends were trimmed by 6 bases and 5 bases, with 11 bases remaining between them. The germline gives CDR1 LNHNV, CDR2 YYDKDF (reference sequence). CDR3 length: 13 amino acids. The CDR3 sequence is CATRNSGDQPQHF. Here the CDR3 DNA reads TGTGCCACCAGGAATAGTGGCGATCAGCCCCAGCATTTT.

In this sample, this clonotype turned up a few times. This chain joins TRBV19 and TRBJ2-2, with D possibly matching TRBD1 (5 bases). Trimming stripped 3 bases from V and 3 bases from J, with 11 bases between. This CDR3 is built from 15 residues. The germline gives CDR1 LNHDA, CDR2 SQIVND (reference sequence). DNA for the CDR3: TGTGCCAGTAGTATCGTATCAGGGTACACCGGGGAGCTGTTTTTT. This translates into CASSIVSGYTGELFF.

This clonotype was seen a handful of times. One junction end disagrees with the germline gene, perhaps due to a read error. The chain recombines TRBV3-1 with TRBJ1-1; TRBD1 matches at 8 bases. Per the germline V gene, CDR1 is LGHDT and CDR2 is YNNKEL (reference sequence). The CDR3 covers 14 residues. The CDR3 DNA reads as TGTGCCAGCAGCACGACAGGGGCGAACACTGAAGCTCTCTTT. As protein: CASSTTGANTEALF.

With respect to this clonotype: One junction end disagrees with the germline gene, perhaps due to a read error. This chain uses TRBV20-1 with TRBJ2-1; D possibly corresponds to TRBD1 (6 bases). Germline V gene data show CDR1 as DFQATT and CDR2 as SNEGSKA (reference sequence). The length of the CDR3 is 15 residues. Here the CDR3 reads CSAREGVLSYNGQFF. As DNA, the CDR3 is TGCAGTGCTCGAGAGGGGGTTTTATCCTACAATGGGCAGTTCTTC.

The chain employs TRBV24-1 and TRBJ2-3; 7 bases are shared with TRBD2. The CDR3 is 15 amino acids. After removal of 0 bases from V and 9 bases from J, the junction contained 8 bases not matched to a gene. Germline V gene sequence: CDR1 KGHDR, CDR2 SFDVKD. CDR3 protein: CATSDLLGLGNTQYF. The CDR3 coding sequence is TGTGCCACCAGTGATTTGCTCGGACTAGGCAACACGCAGTATTTT.

This clonotype was detected ten times or more. CDR3 DNA: TGTGCCAGCAGTTACTCGAATTTGCTTCGGAATGAGCAGTTCTTC. Amino acids: CASSYSNLLRNEQFF. This chain links TRBV6-5 with TRBJ2-1; D is undetermined. The germline V gene encodes CDR1 MNHEY and CDR2 SVGAGI. V was clipped by 0 bases and J by 7 bases, with 13 bases between them. The CDR3 is 15 residues long.

The chain couples TRBV5-1 to TRBJ2-3; 7 bases are a match to TRBD1. The J segment lost 4 bases and the V segment lost 2 bases, leaving 7 bases of the junction unmatched. Per the germline V gene, CDR1 is SGHRS and CDR2 is YFSETQ. The CDR3 is made up of 15 amino acids. The CDR3, as DNA: TGCGCCAGCAGCTTTATCGGGGACAGAGCAGATACGCAGTATTTT. Translated, it gives CASSFIGDRADTQYF.

In its sample, this clonotype was seen a few times. The J gene is TRBJ1-6, the V gene TRBV20-1; 8 bases map to TRBD1. This CDR3 spans 15 amino acids. Germline values: CDR1 DFQATT, CDR2 SNEGSKA (reference sequence). Trimming cost V 4 bases and J 8 bases; bases outside gene matches: 10. DNA for the CDR3: TGCAGTGCTACCCCTGGACAGGGAAGATATTCACCCCTCCACTTT. Protein product: CSATPGQGRYSPLHF.

This clonotype is a singleton in its sample. The CDR3 DNA reads TGTGCCACCAGCCTTCAGGGAACTGGGGCGGGGGCCAACGTCCTGACTTTC. It codes for CATSLQGTGAGANVLTF. The rearrangement uses TRBV15 and TRBJ2-6; D might be TRBD1 (5 bases). V was pared by 5 bases and J by 4 bases, with 18 bases between. CDR1 and CDR2 (germline): LNHNV, YYDKDF (reference sequence). The CDR3 length is 17 residues.

This clonotype was observed many times. The rearrangement uses TRBV27 and TRBJ2-1; the match to TRBD1 covers 8 bases. J was trimmed by 3 bases and V by 6 bases; bases with no gene match: 10. The CDR3 is 16 amino acids. From germline, CDR1 is MNHEY and CDR2 SMNVEV (reference sequence). The CDR3 sequence is CASRPMTGVNYNEQFF. Here the CDR3 DNA reads TGTGCCAGCAGACCTATGACAGGGGTAAACTACAATGAGCAGTTCTTC.

The rearrangement uses TRBV29-1 and TRBJ2-7; TRBD2 matches at 9 bases. V gave up 7 bases and J gave up 3 bases; unmatched junction bases: 7. This CDR3 contains 13 residues. Germline-derived CDR1 and CDR2 are SQVTM and ANQGSEA. CDR3 nucleotide sequence: TGCAGCGCTCTTAGCGGGAGAGGCTACGAGCAGTACTTC. The encoded protein is CSALSGRGYEQYF.

This clonotype has just a few counts. The chain recombines TRBV2 with TRBJ2-4; 7 nucleotides match TRBD1. The CDR3 is made up of 13 amino acids. Germline V gene sequence: CDR1 SNHLY, CDR2 FYNNEI. V lost 6 bases to trimming and J lost 7 bases; unmatched junction nucleotides: 6. The DNA for the CDR3 is TGTGCCAGCAGAGGAACAGGGGTGAACATTCAGTACTTC. It yields the protein CASRGTGVNIQYF.

This clonotype appeared many times. V usage is TRBV10-3 and J usage is TRBJ1-2, with D possibly matching TRBD1 (5 bases). Germline V CDR1 and CDR2: ENHRY, SYGVKD. The CDR3 has 14 residues. Trimming cost V 3 bases and J 2 bases, with 10 bases left between them. CDR3 region: CAISDSRVNYGYTF. In nucleotides, the CDR3 is TGTGCCATCAGTGATAGCAGGGTGAACTATGGCTACACCTTC.

The table lists this clonotype with a few counts. The chain has TRBV7-9 and TRBJ2-7; TRBD2 is a possible D gene (6 bases). Germline values: CDR1 SEHNR, CDR2 FQNEAQ (reference sequence). Trimming removed 4 bases at V and 2 bases at J, with 18 bases between. There are 16 residues in the CDR3. CDR3 coding DNA: TGTGCCAGCAGCTCCCTTGGGGGGAGCAGGACCTACGAGCAGTACTTC. This sequence encodes CASSSLGGSRTYEQYF.

The rearrangement joins TRBV11-2 to TRBJ2-1; 12 bases are shared with TRBD2. The germline V gene has CDR1 SGHAT and CDR2 FQNNGV. The CDR3 contains 16 residues. Losses at the gene ends were 1 base for V and 8 bases for J; bases not matched to a gene: 6. The chain's CDR3 is CASSLGPLAGGHEQFF. In DNA, the CDR3 is TGTGCCAGCAGCTTAGGGCCCCTAGCGGGAGGGCATGAGCAGTTCTTC.

This clonotype was detected many times. The rearrangement links TRBV7-8 to TRBJ2-2; no reliable D call. Germline V lookup: CDR1 SGHVS, CDR2 FQNEAQ. The CDR3 contains 14 residues. V dropped 4 bases and J dropped 4 bases, with 10 bases sitting between them. Here the CDR3 DNA reads TGTGCCAGCAGCTGGGTGGATGGCACCGGGGAGCTGTTTTTT. Translation gives CASSWVDGTGELFF.

This clonotype occurred a few times. A read error is possible here, since a much larger clone lies one base away. The chain's CDR3 is CASSYFMASGSHNNEQFF. CDR3 DNA sequence: TGTGCCAGCAGTTACTTCATGGCTAGCGGGAGCCATAACAATGAGCAGTTCTTC. The rearrangement joins TRBV6-5 to TRBJ2-1, with 10 bases lining up with TRBD2. The CDR3 runs to 18 residues. The germline CDR1 and CDR2 sequences are MNHEY and SVGAGI. Unmatched junction bases numbered 11, after V lost 1 base and J lost 5 bases.

This clonotype occurred many times. The chain uses TRBV19 and TRBJ1-1; 7 nucleotides agree with TRBD1. V lost 8 bases to trimming and J lost 6 bases; unmatched junction nucleotides: 9. Germline V gene lookup returns CDR1 LNHDA and CDR2 SQIVND (reference sequence). The CDR3 contains 13 residues. CDR3 sequence (DNA): TGTGCCAGTCGGGACAGCCACAATTCTGAAGCTTTCTTT. Translated: CASRDSHNSEAFF.

This clonotype was detected only a few times. The V and J genes are TRBV27 and TRBJ2-3; no clear D. Germline CDR1 is MNHEY and CDR2 is SMNVEV (reference sequence). The CDR3 has 14 amino acids. Trimming took off 1 base at V and 2 bases at J, with 7 bases between the two ends. Written as DNA, the CDR3 is TGTGCCAGCAGTTTATACGATACCACAGATACGCAGTATTTT. This encodes CASSLYDTTDTQYF.